These 16 T cell receptor beta chains originate from one sample sequenced in a study of T cell repertoires in cytomegalovirus infection (dated by TCRdb to the late 2010s). The run used an Illumina HiSeq 1500. Using fastp at Q25 and MiXCR, TCRdb reprocessed the public reads and kept productive beta chains. Every distinct CDR3 protein forms one entry, paired with its most common genes and DNA. This sample comprises 900,000 to 950,000 distinct CDR3 sequences, around 31% of them detected only once. The ten largest make up about 14% of the sample. Read against the paper, the sample's treatment or condition label means: in vitro stimulation with specific CMV peptide epitopes to enrich CMV-specific T cells. Their antigens remain unidentified. This specimen consisted of cultured CD8+ T cells from PBMCs, obtained from culture after CMV antigen stimulation. The source is a human donor in good health (CMV status not recorded). Some clones in this sample may be carry-over from other donors' samples.

The CDR3 nucleotides read TGCAGTGCTAAATTTACACGGAAGTGGGAGACCCAGTACTTC. It translates to CSAKFTRKWETQYF. This chain joins TRBV20-1 and TRBJ2-5; no clear D gene. Trimming left V 4 bases short and J 5 bases short, with 17 bases between. The CDR3 is made up of 14 amino acids. CDR1 and CDR2 (germline): DFQATT, SNEGSKA (reference sequence).

The V call is TRBV12-3 or TRBV12-4, the J call TRBJ2-7; D is perhaps TRBD1 or TRBD2 (6 bases each). V was trimmed by 4 bases and J by 4 bases, leaving 14 bases between them. The CDR3 contains 14 residues. The DNA for the CDR3 is TGTGCCAGCAGTTCCGGGGGCAGGGGTTACGAGCAGTACTTC. Protein product: CASSSGGRGYEQYF.

This clonotype has only one observation. The V call is TRBV10-2, the J call TRBJ2-1; perhaps D is TRBD1 or TRBD2 (5 bases each). Germline lookup yields CDR1 WSHSY and CDR2 SAAADI. The germline V and J ends were trimmed by 0 bases and 8 bases, with 14 bases remaining between them. This CDR3 is built from 15 residues. CDR3 region: CASSESFRGRDEQFF. CDR3 coding DNA: TGCGCCAGCAGTGAGTCTTTCCGGGGCAGGGATGAGCAGTTCTTC.

This clonotype was seen a handful of times. The V and J genes are TRBV5-5 and TRBJ1-1; 11 bases agree with TRBD1. Trimming cost V 4 bases and J 8 bases; bases outside gene matches: 7. CDR1 and CDR2 (germline): SGHKS, YYEKEE (reference sequence). The CDR3 contains 14 residues. The CDR3 region has the DNA TGTGCCAGCAGCACCGGACAGGGGGCAGAAGAAGCTTTCTTT. Residues: CASSTGQGAEEAFF. Full variable domain (remainder filled in from reference TRBV5-5 and TRBJ1-1): DAGVTQSPTHLIKTRGQQVTLRCSPISGHKSVSWYQQVLGQGPQFIFQYYEKEERGRGNFPDRFSARQFPNYSSELNVNALLLGDSALYLCASSTGQGAEEAFFGQGTRLTVV.

In this sample, this clonotype turned up a few times. This sequence joins TRBV7-2 and TRBJ2-7, with D unclear. This CDR3 region has 14 residues. V lost 5 bases, J lost 4 bases, and 15 bases lay in between. Germline lookup yields CDR1 SGHTA and CDR2 FQGNSA. This CDR3 reads CASSGPPLDYEQYF. The CDR3 DNA is TGTGCCAGCAGCGGGCCCCCACTCGATTACGAGCAGTACTTC.

Only a few counts were recorded for this clonotype. The V call is TRBV7-2, the J call TRBJ2-3; D remains ambiguous. The CDR3 contains 16 residues. The germline gives CDR1 SGHTA, CDR2 FQGNSA. V lost 5 bases, J lost 1 base, and 16 bases lay in between. The CDR3 nucleotides read TGTGCCAGCAGCCTCAACACCCGACTTCGCACAGATACGCAGTATTTT. It is translated as CASSLNTRLRTDTQYF.

This chain uses TRBV4-1 with TRBJ1-2; TRBD1 matches 7 bases. V was pared by 0 bases and J by 4 bases, with 8 bases of the junction left unmatched. The germline V gene encodes CDR1 MGHRA and CDR2 YSYEKL. This CDR3 region has 16 residues. CDR3 sequence reads: CASSQDLGQEIYGYTF. As DNA, the CDR3 is TGCGCCAGCAGCCAAGATCTAGGACAGGAAATCTATGGCTACACCTTC.

This clonotype was counted only a few times. The chain combines TRBV6-1 with TRBJ2-3, with D tentatively TRBD2 (6 bases). The V end was cut by 4 bases, the J end by 0 bases, with 11 bases between. Germline values: CDR1 MNHNS, CDR2 SASEGT. CDR3 length equals 15 residues. CDR3 residues: CASSGGVTSTDTQYF. The CDR3 nucleotides read TGTGCCAGCAGTGGCGGGGTCACTAGCACAGATACGCAGTATTTT.

This clonotype was recorded many times. The chain uses TRBV7-2 and TRBJ2-3, with D uncertain. This CDR3 has 15 amino acids. Trimming cost V 7 bases and J 2 bases, with 16 bases left between them. In germline, CDR1 is SGHTA, CDR2 FQGNSA. The CDR3 DNA is TGTGCCAGCACCCCCATCGGTACTACCACAGATACGCAGTATTTT. Translating gives CASTPIGTTTDTQYF.

The chain is built from TRBV7-9 and TRBJ1-2, with TRBD1 as a possible D gene (5 bases). The CDR3 totals 18 residues. Trimming shortened V by 5 bases and J by 0 bases, and 22 bases separated the two germline ends. CDR1 is SEHNR and CDR2 is FQNEAQ in the germline V gene (reference sequence). CDR3 region: CASSHIRDPTTANYGYTF. The CDR3 coding sequence is TGTGCCAGCAGCCATATCCGGGACCCTACGACGGCTAACTATGGCTACACCTTC.

The chain recombines TRBV9 with TRBJ1-3, with D maybe TRBD1 (5 bases). CDR3 length equals 14 residues. Germline V lookup: CDR1 SGDLS, CDR2 YYNGEE. Trimming pared 0 bases from V and 2 bases from J, leaving 6 bases between. CDR3 nucleotides: TGTGCCAGCAGCGTAGGGGGGACTGGAAACACCATATATTTT. It encodes CASSVGGTGNTIYF.

The J gene is TRBJ1-2, the V gene TRBV6-2 or TRBV6-3, with unresolved D. Germline V gene sequence: CDR1 MNHEY, CDR2 SVGEGT. Trimming removed 3 bases from V and 6 bases from J, with 17 bases in between. The CDR3 has 15 amino acids. The CDR3, as DNA: TGTGCCAGCAGTTATAGGCGGACCGCGCCCGATGGCTACACCTTC. Encoded protein: CASSYRRTAPDGYTF.

The chain joins TRBV7-3 to TRBJ2-1; D is unresolved. The CDR3 has 13 amino acids. The V end lost 5 bases, the J end lost 8 bases, and 13 bases lay between the germline ends. CDR1 SGHTA and CDR2 FQGTGA come from the germline V gene. The CDR3, as DNA: TGTGCCAGCAGCGACAATATTAATGATGAGCAGTTCTTC. Amino acid sequence: CASSDNINDEQFF.

Regarding this clonotype: The junction does not match germline at one end; this may be a read error. The chain carries TRBV2 and TRBJ1-1; D perhaps matches TRBD1 (5 bases). This CDR3 is 13 amino acids long. Germline CDR1 reads SNHLY; CDR2 reads FYNNEI. CDR3 DNA: TGTGCCAGCTCGAGGGGCCGGAACACTGGAGCTTTCTTT. Translated: CASSRGRNTGAFF.

This clonotype has at least ten counts. The CDR3 sequence: CASSHHGTGKNIQYF. For the CDR3, the DNA is TGTGCCAGCAGCCACCACGGGACTGGCAAAAACATTCAGTACTTC. The genes are TRBV7-8 and TRBJ2-4; perhaps TRBD2 as D (6 bases). The CDR3 covers 15 residues. Germline lookup yields CDR1 SGHVS and CDR2 FQNEAQ. V lost 5 bases and J lost 3, with 14 bases in between.

This clonotype was observed many times. The genes are TRBV7-6 and TRBJ2-3, with D possibly TRBD1 on 5 matching bases. CDR1 and CDR2 from the germline V gene are SGHVS and FNYEAQ. V was clipped by 7 bases and J by 4 bases, with 12 bases between them. The CDR3 extends over 13 amino acids. CDR3 bases: TGTGCCAGCACCCATTTAGGGGCAGATACGCAGTATTTT. It translates to CASTHLGADTQYF.